This T cell receptor (beta chain) was identified during a study of T cells expressing NK-cell markers. Study background: Seropositivity for HCMV was found in seven of the eight sequenced donors, with one seronegative.

Reprocessing the 5' RACE reads, TCRdb reports a single entry for every CDR3 protein and omits DNA. The listing contains some 390,000 distinct CDR3 sequences. Germline V gives CDR1 MGHRA, CDR2 YSYEKL. This CDR3 contains 16 residues. The chain uses TRBV4-1 and TRBJ1-4; TCRdb outputs TRBD1, but without DNA this stays unchecked. The specimen was blood T cells: a sorted CD56 or NKG2C T cell subset, CD4+ or CD8+ T cells, or bulk PBMC T cells (not recorded which). This TCR was sampled from a woman between 50 and 59 years old in good health. The CDR3 region is CASSRAQGSPNEKLFF.